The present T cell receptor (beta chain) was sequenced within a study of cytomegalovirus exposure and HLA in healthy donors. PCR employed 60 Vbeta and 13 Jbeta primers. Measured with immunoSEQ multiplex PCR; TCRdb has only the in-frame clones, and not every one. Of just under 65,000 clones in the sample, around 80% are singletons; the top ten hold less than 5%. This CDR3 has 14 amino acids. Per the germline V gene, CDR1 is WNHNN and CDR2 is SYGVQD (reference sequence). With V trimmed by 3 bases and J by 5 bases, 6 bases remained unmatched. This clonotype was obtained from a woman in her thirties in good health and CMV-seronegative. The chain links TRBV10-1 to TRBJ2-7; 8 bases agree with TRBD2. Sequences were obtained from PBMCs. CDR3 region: CASSEAVAGNEQYF. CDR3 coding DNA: TGCGCCAGCAGTGAAGCGGTAGCGGGAAACGAGCAGTACTTC.